The next 7 T cell receptor beta chains were all read from a single sample in a study of blood T cell repertoires in COVID-19. Assay used: immunoSEQ multiplex PCR; TCRdb lists only in-frame clones, some missing. This sample carries over 50,000 clones, about 89% of them seen once, and the ten largest clones take roughly 6.6%. The source material was peripheral blood. The receptors shown here come from a man in his sixties with acute or convalescent COVID-19.

V usage is TRBV11-2 and J usage is TRBJ2-2; 8 bases fit TRBD1. Germline V gene lookup returns CDR1 SGHAT and CDR2 FQNNGV. With V trimmed by 5 bases and J by 6 bases, 11 bases remained unmatched. This CDR3 spans 16 amino acids. Here the CDR3 reads CASSPLRTGKAGELFF. DNA for the CDR3: TGTGCCAGCAGCCCCCTTCGGACAGGGAAGGCCGGGGAGCTGTTTTTT. The entire variable domain, with the rest obtained from reference TRBV11-2 and TRBJ2-2, is as follows: EAGVAQSPRYKIIEKRQSVAFWCNPISGHATLYWYQQILGQGPKLLIQFQNNGVVDDSQLPKDRFSAERLKGVDSTLKIQPAKLEDSAVYLCASSPLRTGKAGELFFGEGSRLTVL.

The chain combines TRBV6-1 with TRBJ1-6; D call uncertain. With 2 bases removed from V and 9 bases from J, the gap between germline ends came to 11 bases. Germline V lookup: CDR1 MNHNS, CDR2 SASEGT. The CDR3 spans 14 residues. CDR3 coding DNA: TGTGCCAGCAGTGAATCTTCCGGCGGTTCACCCCTCCACTTT. It is translated as CASSESSGGSPLHF.

The count of this clone is one. The chain carries TRBV4-3 and TRBJ2-7, with 7 bases identical to TRBD1. Germline trimming cut 4 bases from V and 3 bases from J; bases unmatched to any gene: 3. Germline V CDR1 and CDR2: LGHNA, YSLEER. The CDR3 has 13 residues. CDR3: CASSLDRDYEQYF. In nucleotides, the CDR3 is TGCGCCAGCAGCCTAGACAGGGACTACGAGCAGTACTTC.

The chain recombines TRBV12-3 or TRBV12-4 with TRBJ1-1; no reliable D call. V was pared by 10 bases and J by 0 bases, with 6 bases between. The CDR3 has 11 amino acids. CDR3 DNA sequence: TGTGCCATCGAGATGAACACTGAAGCTTTCTTT. Amino acid sequence: CAIEMNTEAFF.

CDR3 DNA: TGCGCCAGCAGCTCGCCCTCGGGACAGGGGGCCGGGCGGAGCACTGAAGCTTTCTTT. The encoded protein is CASSSPSGQGAGRSTEAFF. This chain uses TRBV4-1 with TRBJ1-1; 12 bases are shared with TRBD1. The CDR3 extends over 19 amino acids. V shed 5 bases, J shed 4 bases, and the junction held 17 bases outside the gene matches. The germline V gene has CDR1 MGHRA and CDR2 YSYEKL.

This clone appeared a few times. This chain uses TRBV7-8 with TRBJ1-2; D gene ambiguous. V lost 5 bases to trimming and J lost 4 bases, with 11 bases between them. CDR3 size: 13 residues. The V gene's germline CDR1 is SGHVS and CDR2 FQNEAQ. CDR3 DNA sequence: TGTGCCAGCAGCACCGACATACGCTATGGCTACACCTTC. This sequence encodes CASSTDIRYGYTF.

The chain couples TRBV11-1 to TRBJ2-1; a weak D match, TRBD1 (6 bases). The germline CDR1 and CDR2 sequences are SGHAT and FQDESV (reference sequence). Trimming shortened V by 5 bases and J by 3 bases, and 11 bases separated the two germline ends. This CDR3 is built from 14 residues. The CDR3 is CASSQQGSYNEQFF. In nucleotides, the CDR3 is TGTGCCAGCAGCCAACAGGGAAGCTACAATGAGCAGTTCTTC.